The clone carrying this T cell receptor (beta chain) has a single count. The V end was cut by 1 base, the J end by 7 bases, with 21 bases between. Germline CDR1 is SGHNT and CDR2 is YYREEE (reference sequence). The CDR3 loop spans 17 amino acids. The data derive from a study of cytotoxic CD8 clonotypes in ibrutinib-treated CLL. TCRdb's copy holds only in-frame clones and misses some; the assay was immunoSEQ multiplex PCR. The data show hundreds of thousands of clones, 70% seen once. The chain couples TRBV5-4 to TRBJ2-1; D is perhaps TRBD1 (5 bases). This receptor was taken from a human donor with chronic lymphocytic leukemia. The sample consisted of PBMCs, taken after 24 months of ibrutinib treatment. As DNA, the CDR3 is TGTGCCAGCAGCTTGTGGACATCCATGGGTTCTGGGAATGAGCAGTTCTTC. The encoded protein is CASSLWTSMGSGNEQFF.